The subject of this entry is one TCR beta chain. The antigen is not known. These data are taken from a study of cytomegalovirus exposure and HLA in healthy donors. On the study more broadly: Of all 400 or so donors who were genotyped, 70% to 85% belonged to the Caucasian-associated ancestry cluster. General study points: Among TCR beta chains of equal frequency, HLA-associated ones were more clonally expanded in a later analysis. According to the study, about 180 TCR beta chains were cytomegalovirus-associated.

The PCR contained 60 Vbeta and 13 Jbeta primers. Sequencing used immunoSEQ multiplex PCR; TCRdb keeps in-frame clones, though not all of them. The table has approximately 150,000 clones, roughly 78% seen once. CDR1 is SGHVS, CDR2 FQNEAQ, per germline. The CDR3 contains 15 residues. V lost 5 bases and J lost 3, with 17 bases in between. The chain has TRBV7-8 and TRBJ2-7; tentative D call: TRBD1 (5 bases). Sequenced sample: PBMCs. The sequence came from a female donor in good health and CMV-seronegative. The CDR3 loop is CASSRWGADIYEQYF. As DNA, the CDR3 is TGTGCCAGCAGCCGGTGGGGCGCCGATATCTACGAGCAGTACTTC.